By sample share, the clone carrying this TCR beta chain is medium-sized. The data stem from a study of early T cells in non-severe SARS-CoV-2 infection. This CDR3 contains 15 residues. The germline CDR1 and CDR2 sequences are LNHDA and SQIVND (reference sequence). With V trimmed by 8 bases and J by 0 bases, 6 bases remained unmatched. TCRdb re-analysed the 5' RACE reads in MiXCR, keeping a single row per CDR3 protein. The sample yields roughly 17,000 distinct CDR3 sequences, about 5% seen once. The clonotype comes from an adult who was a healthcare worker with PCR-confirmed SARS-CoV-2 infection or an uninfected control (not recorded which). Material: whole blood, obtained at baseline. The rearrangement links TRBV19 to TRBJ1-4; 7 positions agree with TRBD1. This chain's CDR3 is CASATGTATNEKLFF. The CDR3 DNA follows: TGTGCCAGTGCGACAGGGACTGCAACTAATGAAAAACTGTTTTTT. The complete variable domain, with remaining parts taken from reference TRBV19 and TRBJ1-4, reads DGGITQSPKYLFRKEGQNVTLSCEQNLNHDAMYWYRQDPGQGLRLIYYSQIVNDFQKGDIAEGYSVSREKKESFPLTVTSAQKNPTAFYLCASATGTATNEKLFFGSGTQLSVL.